This entry is about one T cell receptor beta chain. The CDR3 extends over 17 amino acids. Losses at the gene ends were 3 bases for V and 2 bases for J; bases not matched to a gene: 8. Germline V gives CDR1 SGHRS, CDR2 YFSETQ. The sample is drawn from a study of blood T cell repertoires in COVID-19. Overall study context: The cDNA or gDNA used as material had been derived from T cells, B-cell-depleted T cells, or PBMCs.

Original processing notes: Amplification from reference gene primers served as the basis for estimated nucleated cell counts. Here immunoSEQ multiplex PCR was the method, and the copy in TCRdb shows in-frame clones only, minus some. V, J and clone size reflect that table, while D and trimming were determined from the DNA. The data contain 100,000 to 150,000 clones, less than 90% of them seen just once; the ten biggest clones take up roughly 2.3%. Adults between about 18 and 89 years of age took part from about two dozen US areas. Cohort assignment relied on participant-reported clinical history. This receptor was taken from a woman in her forties or fifties who had recovered from COVID-19. The sample taken for sequencing was PBMCs or T cells enriched from blood (not recorded which). This chain uses TRBV5-1 with TRBJ2-3; the match to TRBD2 covers 11 bases. This CDR3 reads CASSYNSGGEITDTQYF. The CDR3 DNA follows: TGCGCCAGCAGCTATAATAGCGGGGGGGAGATCACAGATACGCAGTATTTT.